This T cell receptor (beta chain) was recorded in a study of CD8+CD57+ T cells in acquired aplastic anemia. Study context: Each DNA sample taken from sorted CD4+ and CD8+ cells came to 3 to 4 ug on average.

General study findings and limits: About 29 shared CD8+ CDR3s appeared highly expressed within patients' immunodominant clones.

The CDR3 loop spans 13 amino acids. Trimming shortened V by 5 bases and J by 2 bases, and 10 bases separated the two germline ends. Germline V CDR1 and CDR2: SQVTM, ANQGSEA. On this clonotype itself: The antigen is undetermined.

The template used for profiling TCR beta VDJ and CDR3 was genomic DNA. TCRdb recomputed calls from the reads with MiXCR, one row per CDR3 protein. The sample lists over 150,000 distinct CDR3 sequences; roughly 63% were seen once. Patients chosen for sequencing had CD8+CD57+ cells that had expanded, as shown by flow cytometry. Each patient carried a diagnosis of severe acquired aplastic anemia. All patients were therapy-naive when blood was sampled. The sequence was collected from a human donor with aplastic anemia. Sequences were obtained from sorted CD4+, CD8+, or CD8+CD57+ T cells (not recorded which) from PBMCs. The J gene is TRBJ1-3, the V gene TRBV29-1; D ambiguous. The CDR3 sequence: CSVREETGNTIYF. The CDR3 nucleotides read TGCAGCGTTCGAGAGGAGACTGGAAACACCATATATTTT. The full variable domain, with the rest looked up from reference TRBV29-1 and TRBJ1-3, is SAVISQKPSRDICQRGTSLTIQCQVDSQVTMMFWYRQQPGQSLTLIATANQGSEATYESGFVIDKFPISRPNLTFSTLTVSNMSPEDSSIYLCSVREETGNTIYFGEGSWLTVV.